This T cell receptor (beta chain) appears in the sequencing data of a study of read filtering for tumor transcriptome and immune sequencing. On the study more broadly: Mean patient age was roughly 72 years, range roughly 45 to 85; some 17 male, 14 female. Whole-transcriptome libraries were prepared after DNase treatment. Study outcomes and limitations: In IR-seq, single-read clonotypes were 75% to 90% of clonotypes but around 3.5% of reads. The CD138-negative fraction was mixed bone marrow immune cells, not pure T cells.

The CDR3 length is 14 residues. Deletions cut 7 bases from V and 7 bases from J, with 14 bases between. Germline V gene lookup returns CDR1 SEHNR and CDR2 FQNEAQ (reference sequence). Molecular barcoded adaptors covering alpha/delta and beta/gamma chains were used on about 390 ng RNA. TCRdb re-called the reads through MiXCR, storing one row per CDR3 protein. Among roughly 93,000 distinct CDR3 sequences listed, 20% to 25% were seen once. This clonotype was seen ten or more times. Its target is unknown. The rearrangement uses TRBV7-9 and TRBJ1-6, with D perhaps TRBD1 (6 bases). The clonotype comes from a donor aged 40 or over with multiple myeloma. Material: a population of CD138-negative cells sorted from bone marrow. Here the CDR3 DNA reads TGTGCCAGCACTGGACAGACAAGCAATTCACCCCTCCACTTT. Translation: CASTGQTSNSPLHF.